Detailed here is one T cell receptor beta chain. Its antigen is currently unknown. The 5'RACE template-switching step produced TCR cDNA and added a universal primer site and UMIs. TCRdb reprocessed the 5' RACE reads via MiXCR and lists one record per CDR3 protein. Of roughly 150,000 distinct CDR3 sequences detected, just over 6.5% appear once; the ten largest clones hold more than 0.55%. Looked up from germline, CDR1 is DFQATT and CDR2 is SNEGSKA (reference sequence). Trimming cost V 3 bases and J 5 bases, with 10 bases left between them. This CDR3 spans 12 amino acids. The data were taken from a study of T cells after yellow fever vaccination. Study-wide results and caveats: CD4 and CD8 compartments shared a small share of clonotypes, likely from convergent recombination.

The receptor was isolated from a man younger than 40 who received the YFV17D yellow fever vaccine. The V call is TRBV20-1, the J call TRBJ2-5; possible D gene TRBD2, 5 bases. Here the sequenced sample was CD4+ T cells sorted from PBMCs, taken 10 days after the yellow fever booster vaccination. Here the CDR3 reads CSASPGWETQYF. The CDR3 coding sequence is TGCAGTGCTAGCCCGGGGTGGGAGACCCAGTACTTC.